One and the same sample provided the 19 T cell receptor beta chains below, sequenced in a study of CD8+ T cells in alopecia areata. RNA, once extracted, was reverse transcribed into cDNA for use as the sequencing template. Sequenced by immunoSEQ multiplex PCR; TCRdb stores in-frame clones only, minus some. The data show roughly 170,000 clones, with about 60% seen just once and around 12% held by the top ten. Treatment denoted: oral pan-JAK inhibitor, 5-10 mg twice daily. Sequencing was performed on CD8+ T cells sorted from blood, taken at week 24, from a patient treated with tofacitinib. The source of these receptors is a human donor with alopecia areata.

The sample holds one count of this clone. The V gene is TRBV9, the J gene TRBJ1-1; 8 bases agree with TRBD1. The CDR3 sequence is 18 residues long. The junction had 12 bases not matched to a gene; V was cut back by 2 bases and J by 0 bases. In germline, CDR1 is SGDLS, CDR2 YYNGEE. The CDR3 DNA is TGTGCCAGCAGCGTTAGCTCGGACAGGGCCAACATGAACACTGAAGCTTTCTTT. Its protein is CASSVSSDRANMNTEAFF.

The chain recombines TRBV7-6 with TRBJ1-1, with TRBD1 identical over 7 bases. CDR3 length equals 14 residues. Germline V gene data show CDR1 as SGHVS and CDR2 as FNYEAQ. V lost 3 bases, J lost 1 base, and 2 bases stayed unmatched. CDR3 amino acids: CASSLGQQNTEAFF. In nucleotides, the CDR3 is TGTGCCAGCAGCTTGGGACAGCAGAACACTGAAGCTTTCTTT.

The chain couples TRBV29-1 to TRBJ2-1, with 11 positions matching TRBD2. The CDR3 has 17 amino acids. Germline trimming cut 3 bases from V and 1 base from J; bases unmatched to any gene: 8. CDR1 SQVTM and CDR2 ANQGSEA come from the germline V gene. The CDR3: CSVDGLAGGLSYNEQFF. The DNA for the CDR3 is TGCAGCGTTGATGGGCTAGCGGGGGGCTTATCCTACAATGAGCAGTTCTTC.

CDR3 protein: CASSLTSSYNEQFF. Here the CDR3 DNA reads TGTGCCAGCAGTTTGACTAGCTCCTACAATGAGCAGTTCTTC. This chain uses TRBV6-5 with TRBJ2-1; tentative D call: TRBD2 (6 bases). Trimming took off 4 bases at V and 0 bases at J, with 7 bases between the two ends. The germline gives CDR1 MNHEY, CDR2 SVGAGI. The CDR3 spans 14 residues.

This clone occurred a few times. This sequence joins TRBV6-5 and TRBJ1-4; TRBD1 might be the D (5 bases). V lost 0 bases to trimming and J lost 8 bases, with 10 bases between them. Germline CDR1 MNHEY, CDR2 SVGAGI. This CDR3 has 14 residues. CDR3 DNA: TGTGCCAGCAGTTACTCAAGGGGTTCGGAAAAACTGTTTTTT. This gives the protein CASSYSRGSEKLFF.

The chain combines TRBV6-1 with TRBJ1-1, with D possibly TRBD1 on 6 matching bases. Deletions cut 4 bases from V and 5 bases from J, with 11 bases between. Germline CDR1 and CDR2: MNHNS and SASEGT. This CDR3 region has 13 residues. The CDR3 DNA reads as TGTGCCAGCAGTGGAACAGGGAGGACTGAAGCTTTCTTT. This codes for CASSGTGRTEAFF.

The chain links TRBV13 to TRBJ2-5; TRBD2 matches at 14 bases. The CDR3 totals 17 residues. Germline V gives CDR1 PRHDT, CDR2 FYEKMQ (reference sequence). Trimming took 6 bases from V and 7 from J; bases not matched to a gene: 13. CDR3 loop: CASSERTSGGPSGTQYF. In DNA form, the CDR3 reads TGTGCCAGCAGTGAGAGGACTAGCGGGGGGCCGTCCGGGACCCAGTACTTC.

This clone has just one count. This sequence joins TRBV7-9 and TRBJ2-1, with TRBD2 matching over 8 bases. The CDR3 extends over 12 amino acids. Germline V gene lookup returns CDR1 SEHNR and CDR2 FQNEAQ (reference sequence). J lost 5 bases, V lost 10 bases, and 4 bases had no gene match. This CDR3 is CAIAGTNNEQFF. Written as DNA, the CDR3 is TGTGCCATAGCGGGGACGAACAATGAGCAGTTCTTC. Complete variable domain (other parts from reference TRBV7-9 and TRBJ2-1): DTGVSQNPRHKITKRGQNVTFRCDPISEHNRLYWYRQTLGQGPEFLTYFQNEAQLEKSRLLSDRFSAERPKGSFSTLEIQRTEQGDSAMYLCAIAGTNNEQFFGPGTRLTVL.

This rearrangement joins TRBV13 to TRBJ2-3, with D possibly being TRBD1 (8 bases). The ends were cut back, 7 bases at V and 7 bases at J, with 21 bases in the middle. Germline CDR1 reads PRHDT; CDR2 reads FYEKMQ (reference sequence). The CDR3 runs to 15 residues. The CDR3, as DNA: TGTGCCAGCAACAGGGGGGGGGTCCCCCTTTATACGCAGTATTTT. This translates into CASNRGGVPLYTQYF.

The J gene is TRBJ1-2, the V gene TRBV5-1; weak D call: TRBD1 (6 bases). The CDR3 spans 15 residues. Germline CDR1 and CDR2: SGHRS and YFSETQ. The germline V and J ends were trimmed by 2 bases and 8 bases, with 19 bases remaining between them. The CDR3 DNA follows: TGCGCCAGCAGCTTTGATGCGACAGGTCTGAAGGGCTACACCTTC. Its protein product is CASSFDATGLKGYTF. The full variable domain, completed using reference TRBV5-1 and TRBJ1-2, is KAGVTQTPRYLIKTRGQQVTLSCSPISGHRSVSWYQQTPGQGLQFLFEYFSETQRNKGNFPGRFSGRQFSNSRSEMNVSTLELGDSALYLCASSFDATGLKGYTFGSGTRLTVV.

Only one count was recorded for this clone. CDR3 DNA: TGTGCCAGCAGCGTAGCCATCGGGACAGCCTACGAGCAGTACTTC. Translation: CASSVAIGTAYEQYF. This chain uses TRBV9 with TRBJ2-7, with TRBD1 identical over 7 bases. Trimming cost V 0 bases and J 2 bases; bases outside gene matches: 5. CDR1 is SGDLS, CDR2 YYNGEE, per germline. The CDR3 has 15 residues.

This chain connects TRBV10-3 to TRBJ2-2; D gene uncertain. Looked up from germline, CDR1 is ENHRY and CDR2 is SYGVKD. Trimming left V 1 base short and J 7 bases short, with 7 bases between. The CDR3 is made up of 13 amino acids. CDR3 protein: CAISELGNGELFF. The CDR3 DNA is TGTGCCATCAGTGAGTTGGGGAACGGGGAGCTGTTTTTT.

This chain links TRBV30 with TRBJ1-1; D unresolved. The CDR3 is 13 residues long. The germline V gene encodes CDR1 GTSNPN and CDR2 SVGIG (reference sequence). With 0 bases removed from V and 0 bases from J, the gap between germline ends came to 5 bases. The CDR3: CAWSVGLNTEAFF. In DNA, the CDR3 is TGTGCCTGGAGTGTTGGGTTGAACACTGAAGCTTTCTTT.

A few counts support this clone. The chain recombines TRBV15 with TRBJ1-5, with 11 positions matching TRBD1. The CDR3 has 15 residues. V dropped 6 bases and J dropped 4; count of bases not matched to a gene: 5. CDR1 and CDR2 from the germline V gene are LNHNV and YYDKDF (reference sequence). DNA for the CDR3: TGTGCCACCAGGGACGGACAGGGGGCAAATCAGCCCCAGCATTTT. This sequence encodes CATRDGQGANQPQHF.

The V call is TRBV9, the J call TRBJ2-2, with a tentative D call TRBD2 (7 bases). Trimming removed 8 bases from V and 2 bases from J, with 16 bases in between. The CDR3 totals 15 residues. Germline assignment: CDR1 SGDLS and CDR2 YYNGEE. This CDR3 is CASSWGGSNTGELFF. CDR3 coding DNA: TGTGCCAGTTCTTGGGGGGGCTCCAACACCGGGGAGCTGTTTTTT. Using reference TRBV9 and TRBJ2-2 for the parts outside the CDR3, the full variable domain is DSGVTQTPKHLITATGQRVTLRCSPRSGDLSVYWYQQSLDQGLQFLIQYYNGEERAKGNILERFSAQQFPDLHSELNLSSLELGDSALYFCASSWGGSNTGELFFGEGSRLTVL.

The rearrangement uses TRBV29-1 and TRBJ2-7, with D hard to call. Germline V gene sequence: CDR1 SQVTM, CDR2 ANQGSEA. Trimming took off 7 bases at V and 3 bases at J, with 13 bases between the two ends. This CDR3 spans 12 amino acids. The CDR3 loop is CSAGRHDYEQYF. CDR3 nucleotide sequence: TGCAGCGCAGGACGGCACGACTACGAGCAGTACTTC.

The chain uses TRBV30 and TRBJ1-6; perhaps TRBD1 as D (5 bases). Looked up from germline, CDR1 is GTSNPN and CDR2 is SVGIG (reference sequence). The CDR3 totals 16 residues. Trimming stripped 6 bases from V and 0 bases from J, with 15 bases between. The CDR3 is CACLDSSSSYNSPLHF. In DNA, the CDR3 is TGTGCCTGCCTTGACAGTTCCAGCTCCTATAATTCACCCCTCCACTTT.

Concerning this clone itself: Other DNA sequences in the same sample also yield this CDR3. This chain uses TRBV30 with TRBJ2-1; D unresolved. Germline CDR1 and CDR2: GTSNPN and SVGIG (reference sequence). The CDR3 sequence is 12 residues long. V gave up 0 bases and J gave up 7 bases, with 7 bases separating them. CDR3 bases: TGTGCCTGGAGTGTTGCCGGGAATGAGCAGTTCTTC. It specifies CAWSVAGNEQFF.

This clone came up a few times. The chain couples TRBV10-3 to TRBJ2-3, with 11 positions matching TRBD2. CDR1 ENHRY and CDR2 SYGVKD come from the germline V gene. V trimming: 6 bases; J trimming: 2 bases; junction bases outside the gene matches: 4. The CDR3 spans 15 residues. The CDR3: CAIREGLAATDTQYF. For the CDR3, the DNA is TGTGCCATCAGGGAGGGACTAGCGGCCACAGATACGCAGTATTTT.